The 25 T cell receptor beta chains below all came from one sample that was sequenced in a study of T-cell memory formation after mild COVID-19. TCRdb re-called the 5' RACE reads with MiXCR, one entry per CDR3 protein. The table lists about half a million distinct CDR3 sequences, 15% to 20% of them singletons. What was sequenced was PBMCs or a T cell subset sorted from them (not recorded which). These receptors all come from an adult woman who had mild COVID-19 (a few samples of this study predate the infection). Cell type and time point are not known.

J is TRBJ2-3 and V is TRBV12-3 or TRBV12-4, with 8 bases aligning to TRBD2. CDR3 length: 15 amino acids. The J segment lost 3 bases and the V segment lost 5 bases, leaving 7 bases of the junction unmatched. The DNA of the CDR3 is TGTGCCAGCAGTCCCCTCAGCGGGAGAACAGATACGCAGTATTTT. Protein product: CASSPLSGRTDTQYF.

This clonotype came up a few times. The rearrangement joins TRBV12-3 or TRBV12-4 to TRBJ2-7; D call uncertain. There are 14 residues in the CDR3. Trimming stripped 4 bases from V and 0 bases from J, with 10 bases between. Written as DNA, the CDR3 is TGTGCCAGCAGTTCGCCAGGAACCTCCTACGAGCAGTACTTC. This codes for CASSSPGTSYEQYF.

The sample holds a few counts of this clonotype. CDR3 residues: CASLGAGGPRETQYF. The CDR3 DNA follows: TGTGCCAGCTTAGGGGCGGGAGGGCCGAGGGAGACCCAGTACTTC. The rearrangement joins TRBV6-2 or TRBV6-3 to TRBJ2-5, with TRBD2 matching over 9 bases. Germline-derived CDR1 and CDR2 are MNHEY and SVGEGT. V lost 8 bases to trimming and J lost 5 bases; unmatched junction nucleotides: 12. CDR3 size: 15 residues.

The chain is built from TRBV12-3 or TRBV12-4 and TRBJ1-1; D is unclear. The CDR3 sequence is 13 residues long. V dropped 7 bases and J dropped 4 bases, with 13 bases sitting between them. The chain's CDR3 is CASTQEIATEAFF. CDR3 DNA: TGTGCCAGCACTCAAGAGATAGCCACTGAAGCTTTCTTT.

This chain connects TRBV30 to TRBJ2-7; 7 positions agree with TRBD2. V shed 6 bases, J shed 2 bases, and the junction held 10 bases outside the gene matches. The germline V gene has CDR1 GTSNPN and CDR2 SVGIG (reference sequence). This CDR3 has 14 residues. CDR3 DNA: TGTGCCTGCTCGGGGGGAGGGACCCCCTACGAGCAGTACTTC. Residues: CACSGGGTPYEQYF.

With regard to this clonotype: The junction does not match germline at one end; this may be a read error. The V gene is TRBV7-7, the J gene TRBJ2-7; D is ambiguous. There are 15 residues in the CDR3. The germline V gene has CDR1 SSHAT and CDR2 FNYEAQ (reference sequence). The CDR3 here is CASSPYEDGHYEQYF. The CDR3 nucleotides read TGTGCTAGCAGCCCTTACGAAGACGGGCACTACGAGCAGTACTTC.

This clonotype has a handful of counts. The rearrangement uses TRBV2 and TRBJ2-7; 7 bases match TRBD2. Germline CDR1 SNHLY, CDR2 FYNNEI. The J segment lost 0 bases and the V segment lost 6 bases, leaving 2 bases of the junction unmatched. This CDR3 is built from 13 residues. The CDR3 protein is CASSVAGSYEQYF. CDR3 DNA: TGTGCCAGCAGCGTAGCGGGCTCCTACGAGCAGTACTTC.

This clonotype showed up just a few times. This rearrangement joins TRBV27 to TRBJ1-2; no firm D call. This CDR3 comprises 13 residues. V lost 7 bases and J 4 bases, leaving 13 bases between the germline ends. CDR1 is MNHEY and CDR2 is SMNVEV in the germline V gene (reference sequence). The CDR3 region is CASKALGSYGYTF. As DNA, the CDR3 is TGTGCCAGCAAGGCCCTAGGGAGCTATGGCTACACCTTC.

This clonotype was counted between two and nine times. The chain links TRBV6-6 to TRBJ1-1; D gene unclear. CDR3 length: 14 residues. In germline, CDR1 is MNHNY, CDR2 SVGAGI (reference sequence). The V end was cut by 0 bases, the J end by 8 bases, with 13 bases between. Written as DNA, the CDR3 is TGTGCCAGCAGTTACTCGATCACGGGAAAAGAAGCTTTCTTT. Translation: CASSYSITGKEAFF.

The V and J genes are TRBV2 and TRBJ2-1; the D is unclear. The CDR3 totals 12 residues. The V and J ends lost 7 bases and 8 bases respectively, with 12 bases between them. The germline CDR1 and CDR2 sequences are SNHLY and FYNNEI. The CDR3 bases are TGTGCCAGCACAAAGGGTGAGCATGAGCAGTTCTTC. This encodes CASTKGEHEQFF.

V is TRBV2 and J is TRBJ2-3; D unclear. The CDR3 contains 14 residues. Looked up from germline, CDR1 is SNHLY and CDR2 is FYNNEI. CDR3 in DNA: TGTGCTCTCTCTGTCCGAGAGGGCACAGATACGCAGTATTTT. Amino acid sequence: CALSVREGTDTQYF.

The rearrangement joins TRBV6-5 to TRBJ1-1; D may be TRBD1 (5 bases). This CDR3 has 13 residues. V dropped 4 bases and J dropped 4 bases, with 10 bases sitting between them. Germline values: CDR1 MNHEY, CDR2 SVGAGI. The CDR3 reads CASSSPGGTEAFF. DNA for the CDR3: TGTGCCAGCAGTTCACCCGGGGGCACTGAAGCTTTCTTT.

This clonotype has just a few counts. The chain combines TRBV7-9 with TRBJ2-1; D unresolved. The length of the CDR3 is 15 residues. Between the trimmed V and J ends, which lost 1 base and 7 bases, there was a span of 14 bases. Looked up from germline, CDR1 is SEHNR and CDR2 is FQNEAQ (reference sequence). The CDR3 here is CASSLDLIVENEQFF. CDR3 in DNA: TGTGCCAGCAGCTTAGATCTGATAGTGGAGAATGAGCAGTTCTTC.

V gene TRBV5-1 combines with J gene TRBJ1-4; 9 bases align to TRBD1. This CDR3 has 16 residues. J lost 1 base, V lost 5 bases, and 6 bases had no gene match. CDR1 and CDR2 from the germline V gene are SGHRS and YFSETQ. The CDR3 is CASRPNRGLTNEKLFF. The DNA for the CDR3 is TGCGCCAGCAGACCAAACAGGGGGCTAACTAATGAAAAACTGTTTTTT. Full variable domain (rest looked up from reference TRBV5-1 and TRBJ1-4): KAGVTQTPRYLIKTRGQQVTLSCSPISGHRSVSWYQQTPGQGLQFLFEYFSETQRNKGNFPGRFSGRQFSNSRSEMNVSTLELGDSALYLCASRPNRGLTNEKLFFGSGTQLSVL.

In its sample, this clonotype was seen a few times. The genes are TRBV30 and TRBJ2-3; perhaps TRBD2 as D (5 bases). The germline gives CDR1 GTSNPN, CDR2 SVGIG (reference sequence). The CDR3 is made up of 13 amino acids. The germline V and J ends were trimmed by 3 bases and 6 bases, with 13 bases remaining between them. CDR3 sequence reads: CAWSQRERDTQYF. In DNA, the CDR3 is TGTGCCTGGAGCCAGAGGGAGCGGGATACGCAGTATTTT.

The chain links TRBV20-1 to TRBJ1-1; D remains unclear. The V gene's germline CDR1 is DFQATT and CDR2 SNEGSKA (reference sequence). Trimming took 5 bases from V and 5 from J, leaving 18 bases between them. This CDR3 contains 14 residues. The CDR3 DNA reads TGCAGTGCTTCCCGAAAATTAATTTGGACTGAAGCTTTCTTT. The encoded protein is CSASRKLIWTEAFF.

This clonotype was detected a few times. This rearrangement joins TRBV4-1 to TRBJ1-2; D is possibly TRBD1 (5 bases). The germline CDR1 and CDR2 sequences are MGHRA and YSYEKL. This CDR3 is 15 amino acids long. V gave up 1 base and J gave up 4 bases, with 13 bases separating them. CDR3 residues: CASSQVGWGSYGYTF. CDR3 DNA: TGCGCCAGCAGCCAAGTCGGGTGGGGCAGCTATGGCTACACCTTC.

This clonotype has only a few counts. The CDR3 protein is CAWNGLAGSYEQYF. CDR3 bases: TGTGCCTGGAACGGACTAGCGGGGTCCTACGAGCAGTACTTC. The chain is built from TRBV30 and TRBJ2-7; 12 bases fit TRBD2. The CDR3 extends over 14 amino acids. Germline CDR1 is GTSNPN and CDR2 is SVGIG (reference sequence). The V and J ends lost 4 bases and 1 base, in that order; junction bases with no gene match: 2.

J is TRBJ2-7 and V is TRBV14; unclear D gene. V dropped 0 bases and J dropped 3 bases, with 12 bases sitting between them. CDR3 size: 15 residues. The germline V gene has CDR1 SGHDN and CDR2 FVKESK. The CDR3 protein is CASSQDLGEYYEQYF. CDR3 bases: TGTGCCAGCAGCCAAGATCTTGGGGAATACTACGAGCAGTACTTC.

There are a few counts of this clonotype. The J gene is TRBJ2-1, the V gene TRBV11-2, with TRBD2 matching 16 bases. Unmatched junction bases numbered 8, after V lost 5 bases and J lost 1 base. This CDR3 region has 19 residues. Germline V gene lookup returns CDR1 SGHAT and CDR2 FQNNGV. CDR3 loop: CASSPGLAGGLGSYNEQFF. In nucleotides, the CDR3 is TGTGCCAGCAGCCCGGGACTAGCGGGGGGGCTGGGGTCCTACAATGAGCAGTTCTTC.

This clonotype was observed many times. The CDR3 sequence is CVDSQGADTQYF. CDR3 coding DNA: TGTGTCGACTCCCAGGGCGCAGATACGCAGTATTTT. This sequence joins TRBV12-3 or TRBV12-4 and TRBJ2-3; a weak D match, TRBD1 (5 bases). This CDR3 has 12 residues.

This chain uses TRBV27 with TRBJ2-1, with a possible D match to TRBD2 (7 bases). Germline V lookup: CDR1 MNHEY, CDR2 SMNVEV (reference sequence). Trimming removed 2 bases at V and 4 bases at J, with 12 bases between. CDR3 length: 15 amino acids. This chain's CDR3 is CASSLGGGEYNEQFF. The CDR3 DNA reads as TGTGCCAGCAGTTTAGGGGGGGGCGAGTACAATGAGCAGTTCTTC.

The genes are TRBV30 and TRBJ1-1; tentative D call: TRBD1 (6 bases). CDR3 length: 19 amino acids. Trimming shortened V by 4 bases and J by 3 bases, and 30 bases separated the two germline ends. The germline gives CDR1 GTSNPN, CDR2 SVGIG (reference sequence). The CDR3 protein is CAWTRWVKRQADWDTEAFF. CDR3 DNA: TGTGCCTGGACCCGTTGGGTGAAACGACAGGCAGACTGGGACACTGAAGCTTTCTTT.

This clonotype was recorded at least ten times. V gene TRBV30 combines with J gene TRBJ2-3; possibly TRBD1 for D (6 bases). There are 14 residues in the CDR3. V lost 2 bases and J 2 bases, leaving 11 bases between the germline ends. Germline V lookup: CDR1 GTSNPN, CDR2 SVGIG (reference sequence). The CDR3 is CAWSLGQPTDTQYF. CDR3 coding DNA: TGTGCCTGGAGTTTAGGACAGCCCACAGATACGCAGTATTTT.

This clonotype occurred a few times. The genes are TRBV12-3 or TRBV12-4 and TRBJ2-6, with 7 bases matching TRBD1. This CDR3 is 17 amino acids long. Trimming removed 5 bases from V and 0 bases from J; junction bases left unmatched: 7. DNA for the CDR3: TGTGCCAGCAGTCCAGAACAGGGGTCCTCTGGGGCCAACGTCCTGACTTTC. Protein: CASSPEQGSSGANVLTF.